Sequencing of this T cell receptor (beta chain) was carried out in a study of shared clonotypes between healthy human individuals. In the study's own analysis: ImmunoSEQ gave junction-only sequences without quality scores, so filtering differed. Measured with immunoSEQ multiplex PCR; TCRdb has only the in-frame clones, and not every one. Clonal size and the V and J genes are those of that table, whereas D and trimming came from the DNA. This sample has about a million clones; more than 60% occur once, and the top ten carry about 1.5%. The sequencing sample was made of memory CD4+ T cells sorted from blood. The subset is: CD45RA-negative fraction. This clonotype was sampled from a man between 18 and 35 years old in good health.

The CDR3: CASSSTGERGYTF. The CDR3 nucleotides read TGTGCCAGCAGCTCGACAGGGGAGAGGGGCTACACCTTC. The rearrangement joins TRBV7-2 to TRBJ1-2; TRBD1 aligns across 8 bases. Germline trimming cut 4 bases from V and 8 bases from J; bases unmatched to any gene: 6. The CDR3 is 13 residues long. The germline V gene has CDR1 SGHTA and CDR2 FQGNSA.